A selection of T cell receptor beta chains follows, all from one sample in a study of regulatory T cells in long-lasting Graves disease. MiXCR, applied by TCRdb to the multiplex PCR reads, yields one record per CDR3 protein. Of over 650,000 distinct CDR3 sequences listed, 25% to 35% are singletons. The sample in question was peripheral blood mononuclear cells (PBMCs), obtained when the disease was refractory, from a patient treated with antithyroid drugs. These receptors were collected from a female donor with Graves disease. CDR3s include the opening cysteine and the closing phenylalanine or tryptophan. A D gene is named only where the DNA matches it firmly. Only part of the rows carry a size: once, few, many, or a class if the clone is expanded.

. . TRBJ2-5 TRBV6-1 TGTGCCAGCACCCCCACGGGGGAGACCCAGTACTTC CASTPTGETQYF
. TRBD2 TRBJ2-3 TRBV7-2 TGTGCCAGCAGTGCGACTAGCGGGATGAGCACAGATACGCAGTATTTT CASSATSGMSTDTQYF
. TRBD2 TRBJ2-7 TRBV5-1 TGCGCCAGCAGCTTGACTAGCGGGATGAGTGAGCAGTACTTC CASSLTSGMSEQYF
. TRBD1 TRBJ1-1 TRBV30 TGTGCCTGGAGCGACGACAGGGGGTCGTGGAACACTGAAGCTTTCTTT CAWSDDRGSWNTEAFF
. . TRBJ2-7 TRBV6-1 TGTGCCAGCAGTGAGGAGGGGGCCCGTTTGGTGCAGTACTTC CASSEEGARLVQYF
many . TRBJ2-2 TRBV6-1 TGTGCCACCTGCAGAGTGGGAAGCACCGGGGAGCTGTTTTTT CATCRVGSTGELFF
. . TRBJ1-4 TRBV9 TGTGCCAGCAGCGCAAGTAATGAAAAACTGTTTTTT CASSASNEKLFF
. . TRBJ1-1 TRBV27 TGTGCCAGCAGTTCGTCGGTGTGGGGGATGAACACTGAAGCTTTCTTT CASSSSVWGMNTEAFF
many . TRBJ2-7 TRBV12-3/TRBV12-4 TGTGCCAGCAGTTTAGGCCGGGGGCAAACCTACGAGCAGTACTTC CASSLGRGQTYEQYF
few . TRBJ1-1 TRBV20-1 TGCAGTGCTATCGGAACCAGCGTTGAAGCTTTCTTT CSAIGTSVEAFF
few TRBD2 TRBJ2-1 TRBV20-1 TGCAGTGCCCCGACTAGCGGGAACGGTGAGCAGTTCTTC CSAPTSGNGEQFF
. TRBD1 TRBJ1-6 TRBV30 TGTGCCTGGAGTGGCCCACAGGGGACGAATTCACCCCTCCACTTT CAWSGPQGTNSPLHF
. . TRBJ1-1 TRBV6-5 TGTGCCAGCAGTTACTTTTCGGGGCAAGTCACTGAAGCTTTCTTT CASSYFSGQVTEAFF
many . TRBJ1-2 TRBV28 TGTGCCAGCAGACCCCGCAACTATGGCTACACCTTC CASRPRNYGYTF